The 18 T cell receptor beta chains given below trace back to one sample, sequenced in a study of CD8 T cells in Susac syndrome. Random hexamers primed reverse transcription of about 0.5 to 1 ug RNA. TCRdb re-called the immunoSEQ multiplex PCR reads through MiXCR, storing one row per CDR3 protein. The sample has approximately 200,000 distinct CDR3 sequences; 90% to 95% are singletons. Input material: CD4+ T cells from PBMCs. The receptor set was obtained from a human donor with multiple sclerosis.

This clonotype was recorded once. The chain joins TRBV20-1 to TRBJ2-7; perhaps D is TRBD1 or TRBD2 (6 bases each). Trimming shortened V by 5 bases and J by 6 bases, and 14 bases separated the two germline ends. Germline values: CDR1 DFQATT, CDR2 SNEGSKA (reference sequence). There are 12 residues in the CDR3. CDR3 sequence (DNA): TGCAGTGCTGGGGGGCTGGGAGGCGAGCAGTACTTC. Translation: CSAGGLGGEQYF.

The chain has TRBV7-8 and TRBJ2-5; possible D gene TRBD1, 6 bases. V gave up 5 bases and J gave up 5 bases, with 18 bases separating them. CDR1 is SGHVS, CDR2 FQNEAQ, per germline. CDR3 length equals 15 residues. CDR3 nucleotides: TGTGCCAGCAGCGTGTCACAGGGAGTTAGGGAGACCCAGTACTTC. Translated: CASSVSQGVRETQYF.

This clonotype has just a few counts. The J gene is TRBJ2-1, the V gene TRBV12-3 or TRBV12-4, with TRBD2 matching 12 bases. This CDR3 comprises 14 residues. After removal of 5 bases from V and 9 bases from J, the junction contained 5 bases not matched to a gene. DNA for the CDR3: TGTGCCAGCAGTCTCCTAGCGGGAGGGGGTGAGCAGTTCTTC. This codes for CASSLLAGGGEQFF.

Here the CDR3 reads CASSRTHGSNQPQHF. DNA for the CDR3: TGTGCCAGCAGCCGCACCCACGGGAGCAATCAGCCCCAGCATTTT. The chain has TRBV3-1 and TRBJ1-5; D unresolved. V dropped 4 bases and J dropped 1 base, with 11 bases sitting between them. The germline V gene has CDR1 LGHDT and CDR2 YNNKEL (reference sequence). The CDR3 totals 15 residues.

The chain has TRBV27 and TRBJ1-1, with D perhaps TRBD1 (6 bases). The ends were cut back, 6 bases at V and 4 bases at J, with 18 bases in the middle. The CDR3 is 15 residues long. CDR1 is MNHEY and CDR2 is SMNVEV in the germline V gene (reference sequence). The CDR3 here is CASSLQGGRGTEAFF. The CDR3 DNA is TGTGCCAGCAGCCTACAGGGAGGGCGGGGCACTGAAGCTTTCTTT.

V is TRBV5-1 and J is TRBJ2-1, with 10 bases identical to TRBD2. This CDR3 comprises 16 residues. J was trimmed by 3 bases and V by 4 bases; bases with no gene match: 7. From germline, CDR1 is SGHRS and CDR2 YFSETQ. The CDR3 sequence is CASSLLAGERYNEQFF. CDR3 nucleotides: TGCGCCAGCAGCCTCCTAGCGGGAGAACGCTACAATGAGCAGTTCTTC.

The chain couples TRBV7-9 to TRBJ2-3; TRBD1 agrees at 10 bases. Trimming at V came to 7 bases and at J to 1 base, leaving 11 bases not matched to a gene. Germline V gene data show CDR1 as SEHNR and CDR2 as FQNEAQ (reference sequence). The CDR3 contains 17 residues. The CDR3, as DNA: TGTGCCAGCATCCTCCGCTCCGGGACAGGGGGCACAGATACGCAGTATTTT. Its translation is CASILRSGTGGTDTQYF.

The chain has TRBV3-1 and TRBJ2-7, with 8 bases aligning to TRBD1. The trim removed 6 bases at V and 0 bases at J, leaving 4 bases unmatched. Germline-derived CDR1 and CDR2 are LGHDT and YNNKEL (reference sequence). The CDR3 is 14 amino acids. The CDR3 region is CASSRTGSSYEQYF. The CDR3 DNA reads as TGTGCCAGCAGTCGGACAGGGAGCTCCTACGAGCAGTACTTC.

This chain joins TRBV9 and TRBJ2-5, with a weak D call TRBD2 (5 bases). Germline V gene lookup returns CDR1 SGDLS and CDR2 YYNGEE. The CDR3 has 13 amino acids. Between the trimmed V and J ends, which lost 3 bases and 3 bases, there was a span of 9 bases. CDR3 in amino acids: CASSAEGKETQYF. The CDR3 nucleotides are TGTGCCAGCAGCGCAGAGGGTAAAGAGACCCAGTACTTC.

V gene TRBV24-1 combines with J gene TRBJ2-3; no clear D. The germline gives CDR1 KGHDR, CDR2 SFDVKD. The CDR3 extends over 14 amino acids. With 0 bases removed from V and 3 bases from J, the gap between germline ends came to 6 bases. The CDR3: CATSDLVGTDTQYF. In nucleotides, the CDR3 is TGTGCCACCAGTGATTTGGTTGGGACAGATACGCAGTATTTT.

The table lists this clonotype with a few counts. The rearrangement links TRBV29-1 to TRBJ1-4; perhaps TRBD1 as D (5 bases). V was pared by 4 bases and J by 7 bases, with 10 bases between. There are 12 residues in the CDR3. The V gene's germline CDR1 is SQVTM and CDR2 ANQGSEA. The CDR3 is CSVVLGGEKLFF. The CDR3 bases are TGCAGCGTTGTTCTCGGGGGTGAAAAACTGTTTTTT.

The chain joins TRBV25-1 to TRBJ2-4; D perhaps matches TRBD1 (5 bases). V was pared by 5 bases and J by 7 bases, with 9 bases between. This CDR3 has 12 amino acids. Germline lookup yields CDR1 MGHDK and CDR2 SYGVNS. CDR3 in amino acids: CASSLNRNIQYF. In DNA form, the CDR3 reads TGTGCCAGCAGTCTTAACAGGAACATTCAGTACTTC.

This chain uses TRBV29-1 with TRBJ2-6; D is unresolved. The ends were cut back, 6 bases at V and 0 bases at J, with 9 bases in the middle. This CDR3 region has 14 residues. From germline, CDR1 is SQVTM and CDR2 ANQGSEA. The CDR3 DNA sequence: TGCAGCGTAAACCTGGGCTCTGGGGCCAACGTCCTGACTTTC. This translates into CSVNLGSGANVLTF.

As DNA, the CDR3 is TGTGCCAGCAGCCGTGGACTAGCGGGGGAGCAGTTCTTC. Its translation is CASSRGLAGEQFF. V gene TRBV27 combines with J gene TRBJ2-1; 12 bases align to TRBD2. The V and J ends lost 6 bases and 10 bases, in that order; junction bases with no gene match: 4. Germline-derived CDR1 and CDR2 are MNHEY and SMNVEV (reference sequence). The CDR3 spans 13 residues.

The V and J genes are TRBV7-3 and TRBJ1-1, with 7 bases matching TRBD1. V was pared by 3 bases and J by 4 bases, with 2 bases of the junction left unmatched. Per germline, CDR1 SGHTA and CDR2 FQGTGA. The CDR3 contains 13 residues. CDR3 amino acids: CASSFTGATEAFF. CDR3 DNA sequence: TGTGCCAGCAGCTTTACAGGGGCCACTGAAGCTTTCTTT.

This clonotype was recorded a few times. The chain joins TRBV6-1 to TRBJ2-7; D might be TRBD1 (5 bases). V lost 6 bases to trimming and J lost 2 bases, with 14 bases between them. Germline V gene data show CDR1 as MNHNS and CDR2 as SASEGT. The CDR3 totals 14 residues. CDR3 protein: CASRAQGIAYEQYF. The CDR3 DNA reads as TGTGCCAGCAGGGCGCAGGGTATTGCCTACGAGCAGTACTTC.

The V and J genes are TRBV20-1 and TRBJ2-7; 7 bases match TRBD1. The CDR3 contains 13 residues. CDR1 DFQATT and CDR2 SNEGSKA come from the germline V gene (reference sequence). J lost 7 bases, V lost 3 bases, and 9 bases had no gene match. Here the CDR3 DNA reads TGCAGTGCTAGTCACGACAGGGACGGGGAGCAGTACTTC. Its translation: CSASHDRDGEQYF.

V gene TRBV3-1 combines with J gene TRBJ2-5; no reliable D call. Germline CDR1 reads LGHDT; CDR2 reads YNNKEL (reference sequence). The CDR3 has 14 residues. Trimming shortened V by 6 bases and J by 3 bases, and 14 bases separated the two germline ends. CDR3: CASRLTATKETQYF. The CDR3 DNA is TGTGCCAGCAGGCTGACCGCCACCAAAGAGACCCAGTACTTC.